This T cell receptor (beta chain) was recovered during a study of CD4 T cells in relation to SARS-CoV-2 and coronaviruses. Overall study context: PBMCs were cultured with antigen for roughly 10 days before TCR beta sequencing. Controls used an HIV-1 Nef peptide pool or no peptide.

Study-level points and caveats: Samples before the pandemic and after infection were not matched within any donor.

On this clone: The antigen remains unidentified.

The unexposed donors gave CD4+ T cells in about 2011-2019, prior to COVID-19. The cells were cultured for less than twelve days before CD4+ T cells were isolated. Testing used SARS-CoV-2 S/N and four cold-coronavirus spikes on unexposed-donor CD4+ T cells, cells permitting. Sequencing used immunoSEQ multiplex PCR; TCRdb keeps in-frame clones, though not all of them. The sample yields fewer than 25,000 clones, more than 60% seen once. The sequenced sample was CD4+ T cells from PBMCs, cultured in vitro. This receptor was obtained from a human donor in good health.

This CDR3 is CASSPGQYGYTF. The CDR3 nucleotides are TGTGCCAGCAGCCCCGGACAGTATGGCTACACCTTC. V and J are TRBV5-6 and TRBJ1-2, with D perhaps TRBD1 (6 bases). Germline V gene data show CDR1 as SGHDT and CDR2 as YYEEEE. Trimming stripped 4 bases from V and 5 bases from J, with 9 bases between. The CDR3 is 12 residues long.